This is a list of T cell receptor beta chains from one sample in a study of blood T cell repertoires in COVID-19. The assay was immunoSEQ multiplex PCR, and TCRdb's table has in-frame clones only and misses some. The table has around 300,000 clones, 75% to 95% seen once; the top ten hold approximately 6.8%. The material sequenced was peripheral blood. These receptor sequences come from a woman under 40 with COVID-19, enrolled during active disease. The CDR3 runs from the conserved cysteine through the conserved F or W. Each record gives: V gene, J gene, clone size, D gene, CDR3 DNA, CDR3 protein. A D gene is named only where the DNA matches it firmly. Clone size is stated in some rows and not others, as once, few, many or a class when expanded.

>TRBV27|TRBJ1-5|.|.
TGTGCCAGCAGACAAGGGACACCGATCAATCAGCCCCAGCATTTT
CASRQGTPINQPQHF
>TRBV18|TRBJ1-1|.|TRBD1
TGTGCCAGCTCGCGGGACAGGGAAGCTTTCTTT
CASSRDREAFF
>TRBV9|TRBJ1-3|once|TRBD1
TGTGCCAGCAGCGCTGACAGGGCGGCCTCTGGAAACACCATATATTTT
CASSADRAASGNTIYF
>TRBV6-5|TRBJ2-7|.|TRBD1
TGTGCCAGCAGTTTCCCCGGGACAGGGCAGTACTTC
CASSFPGTGQYF
>TRBV7-2|TRBJ1-5|.|.
TGTGCCAGCAGCTTACAGGGGAGTGATCAGCCCCAGCATTTT
CASSLQGSDQPQHF
>TRBV5-4|TRBJ2-2|.|TRBD2
TGTGCCAGCAGCATGGGACTAGCGGGAGCGGTCACCGGGGAGCTGTTTTTT
CASSMGLAGAVTGELFF
>TRBV19|TRBJ1-5|once|TRBD1
TGTGCCAGTACCCACTCGGAGGGGGCAAATCGTTTTAATCAGCCCCAGCATTTT
CASTHSEGANRFNQPQHF
>TRBV11-2|TRBJ2-7|.|.
TGTGCCAGCAGCTTAGAGGGGGTGGGACTCTATATCGGGTTCTACGAGCAGTACTTC
CASSLEGVGLYIGFYEQYF
>TRBV10-3|TRBJ2-1|.|.
TGTGCCATCAAGGAGGAAGTGGATGCAAATGAGCAGTTCTTC
CAIKEEVDANEQFF
>TRBV19|TRBJ1-5|once|.
TGTGCCAGTAGTATGACCGGGGATAGCAATCAGCCCCAGCATTTT
CASSMTGDSNQPQHF
>TRBV5-4|TRBJ1-1|.|.
TGTGCCAGCAGCTTGTGGGGGGGTACTGAAGCTTTCTTT
CASSLWGGTEAFF
>TRBV28|TRBJ2-7|few|.
TGTGCCAGCAGTACCTTACTAAAAGGACACTACGAGCAGTACTTC
CASSTLLKGHYEQYF
>TRBV7-9|TRBJ2-5|.|.
TGTGCCAGCAGCTTAGCGCGACACTCAGAGACCCAGTACTTC
CASSLARHSETQYF
>TRBV6-1|TRBJ2-5|.|TRBD1
TGTGCCAGCAGTGTGGGGGCAGGGGGCGCGGGAGAGACCCAGTACTTC
CASSVGAGGAGETQYF
>TRBV20-1|TRBJ1-1|once|.
TGCAGTGCTAGTTTCCGGGACACTGAAGCTTTCTTT
CSASFRDTEAFF
>TRBV9|TRBJ1-2|.|TRBD1
TGTGCCAGCAGCCGGACAGGGGGCCAGGCTAACTATGGCTACACCTTC
CASSRTGGQANYGYTF
>TRBV25-1|TRBJ1-2|few|.
TGTGCCAGCAGTGAATCAGGGATGAACTATGGCTACACCTTC
CASSESGMNYGYTF
>TRBV29-1|TRBJ1-2|.|TRBD1
TGCAGCGTTGCAGAACAGGGGGCCTATGGCTACACCTTC
CSVAEQGAYGYTF
>TRBV7-9|TRBJ2-2|few|TRBD1
TGTGCCGGAAGAGGGGGCTTCGGAGCCGGGGAGCTGTTTTTT
CAGRGGFGAGELFF
>TRBV5-1|TRBJ1-1|once|.
TGCGCCAGCAGCTTGGACGGTGGCACTGAAGCTTTCTTT
CASSLDGGTEAFF
>TRBV5-1|TRBJ1-2|.|.
TGCGCCAGCAGCTTGGGCACAGACTATGGCTACACCTTC
CASSLGTDYGYTF
>TRBV10-3|TRBJ1-3|.|.
TGTGCCATCAGCCTGACTGTAAGCTCTGGAAACACCATATATTTT
CAISLTVSSGNTIYF
>TRBV7-9|TRBJ1-3|.|.
TGTGCCAGCAGCGGGCAAGAGGGTCCTGGAAACACCATATATTTT
CASSGQEGPGNTIYF
>TRBV15|TRBJ1-2|.|.
TGTGCCACCAGCAGAGATAGTAGGACATACTATGGCTACACCTTC
CATSRDSRTYYGYTF
>TRBV5-8|TRBJ2-7|.|TRBD2
TGTGCCAGCAGCTGGGGTTCACTAGCGGGAGAGGTTGGCGAGCAGTACTTC
CASSWGSLAGEVGEQYF
>TRBV4-1|TRBJ2-4|.|.
TGCGCCAGCAGCCAGCCATCCGGCATTCAGTACTTC
CASSQPSGIQYF
>TRBV7-9|TRBJ1-1|.|.
TGTGCCAGCAGCTTACAAACAGTGAACACTGAAGCTTTCTTT
CASSLQTVNTEAFF
>TRBV27|TRBJ2-1|.|TRBD1
TGTGCCAGCAGTTTACGAGACAGGGGAAATGAGCAGTTCTTC
CASSLRDRGNEQFF